The clone carrying this T cell receptor (beta chain) was found many times. Its antigen is as yet unknown. The CDR3 regions of TCR beta were amplified from RNA transcripts. The TCR CDR3 first-round RT-PCR relied on the HTBI primer set. MiXCR, run by TCRdb on the multiplex PCR reads, gives a single entry per CDR3 protein. The sample contains under 350,000 distinct CDR3 sequences, around 15% of which appear only once. This record comes from a study of T cells in Graves' hyperthyroidism and ophthalmopathy. The study, taken as a whole, reports: Ophthalmopathy cases were set apart from stable hyperthyroidism by a 13 V-J model. Clonotypes that were expanded in thyroid above 0.001 mostly appeared in blood too.

V dropped 5 bases and J dropped 1 base, with 8 bases sitting between them. The CDR3 runs 12 residues. Germline-derived CDR1 and CDR2 are DFQATT and SNEGSKA (reference sequence). The source of the PBMCs was 9.5 to 10 ml of fresh peripheral blood. V gene TRBV20-1 combines with J gene TRBJ1-1; D not resolved. The source material was blood. This clonotype was obtained from a woman in her thirties or forties with Graves' ophthalmopathy. The CDR3 spells CSAAPRNTEAFF. Here the CDR3 DNA reads TGCAGTGCTGCCCCCAGGAACACTGAAGCTTTCTTT.